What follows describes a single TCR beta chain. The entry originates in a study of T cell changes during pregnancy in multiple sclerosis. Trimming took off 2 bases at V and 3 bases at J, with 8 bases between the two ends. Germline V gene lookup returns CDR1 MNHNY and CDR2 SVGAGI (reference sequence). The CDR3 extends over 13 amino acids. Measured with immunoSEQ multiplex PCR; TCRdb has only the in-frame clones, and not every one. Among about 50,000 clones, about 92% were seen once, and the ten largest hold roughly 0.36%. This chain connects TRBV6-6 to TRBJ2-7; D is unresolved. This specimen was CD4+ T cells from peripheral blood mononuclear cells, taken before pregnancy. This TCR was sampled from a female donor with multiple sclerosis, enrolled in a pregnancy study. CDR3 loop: CASSYGGYYEQYF. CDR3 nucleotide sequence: TGTGCCAGCAGTTACGGCGGATACTACGAGCAGTACTTC.